This T cell receptor beta chain originates from a study of T cell responses to AZD1222 COVID-19 vaccine. General observations from the study: The breadth and depth of Spike-specific TCRs increased once two AZD1222 doses had been given. It should be noted that donors were predominantly white British and more often female, and clonal diversity was possibly underestimated.

Only in-frame clones appear in the TCRdb table, and some are missing; sequencing was by immunoSEQ multiplex PCR. The table shows some 120,000 clones, with roughly 88% occurring only once. To note about this clone: Its antigen is undetermined.

With 6 bases removed from V and 0 bases from J, the gap between germline ends came to 9 bases. Germline V gene sequence: CDR1 KGHSH, CDR2 LQKENI. This CDR3 is built from 14 residues. The receptor comes from an adult in good health. The gene calls are TRBV18 and TRBJ2-1; D unresolved. The sequenced sample was peripheral blood, obtained on day 0 of AZD1222 vaccination. The CDR3 protein is CASSRVSSYNEQFF. The CDR3 DNA sequence: TGTGCCAGCTCCCGGGTTAGCTCCTACAATGAGCAGTTCTTC.